These 4 T cell receptor beta chains originate from one sample sequenced in a study of cytomegalovirus exposure and HLA in healthy donors. Researchers ran the PCR with 60 Vbeta and 13 Jbeta primers. Sequencing used immunoSEQ multiplex PCR; TCRdb keeps in-frame clones, though not all of them. The repertoire holds approximately 170,000 clones, with 65% to 85% as singletons. Sample: PBMCs. Source of these receptors: a man aged 45-65 years in good health and CMV-seropositive.

The genes are TRBV18 and TRBJ1-1; no clear D. The V end lost 2 bases, the J end lost 1 base, and 8 bases lay between the germline ends. The CDR3 has 14 residues. Germline V gene lookup returns CDR1 KGHSH and CDR2 LQKENI. DNA of the CDR3: TGTGCCAGCTCACCATCGGTAAGGAACACTGAAGCTTTCTTT. Encoded protein: CASSPSVRNTEAFF.

The chain uses TRBV4-1 and TRBJ2-7, with 10 bases aligning to TRBD2. The CDR3 is 15 residues long. CDR1 is MGHRA, CDR2 YSYEKL, per germline. J gave up 3 bases and V 3 bases, and 5 bases lay outside the gene matches. CDR3 nucleotides: TGCGCCAGCAGCCATTCCCCTAGCGGGAGCTACGAGCAGTACTTC. It codes for CASSHSPSGSYEQYF.

V usage is TRBV19 and J usage is TRBJ2-3, with D maybe TRBD1 (6 bases). The germline gives CDR1 LNHDA, CDR2 SQIVND (reference sequence). The CDR3 extends over 18 amino acids. The V and J ends lost 3 bases and 1 base respectively, with 20 bases between them. CDR3 region: CASSIRGASMRGTDTQYF. CDR3 nucleotide sequence: TGTGCCAGTAGTATCAGGGGCGCGAGTATGAGGGGCACAGATACGCAGTATTTT.

CDR3: CASYRGGEFGELFF. The CDR3 bases are TGTGCCAGCTATCGGGGAGGGGAGTTCGGGGAGCTGTTTTTT. V and J are TRBV2 and TRBJ2-2; 7 bases map to TRBD2. Trimming took 8 bases from V and 7 from J; bases not matched to a gene: 10. Germline CDR1 SNHLY, CDR2 FYNNEI. This CDR3 has 14 amino acids.